These 3 T cell receptor beta chains came from one sample sequenced in a study of T cell responses to AZD1222 COVID-19 vaccine. Assay: immunoSEQ multiplex PCR; the TCRdb copy retains only in-frame clones and omits some. The top ten clones hold 1.9% of a sample with about 180,000 clones, around 90% of them seen once. The material was peripheral blood, obtained 28 days after the second AZD1222 dose. The receptors derive from an adult who received the AZD1222 COVID-19 vaccine.

The chain uses TRBV19 and TRBJ2-1, with D uncertain. The CDR3 loop spans 13 amino acids. The V end was cut by 2 bases, the J end by 3 bases, with 5 bases between. Germline assignment: CDR1 LNHDA and CDR2 SQIVND (reference sequence). Here the CDR3 reads CASSISNYNEQFF. The CDR3 region has the DNA TGTGCCAGTAGTATATCCAACTACAATGAGCAGTTCTTC.

Notes on this clone: The sample carries other DNA sequences with the same CDR3. This sequence joins TRBV5-1 and TRBJ2-5; the D is unclear. The V and J ends lost 3 bases and 2 bases respectively, with 2 bases between them. Germline lookup yields CDR1 SGHRS and CDR2 YFSETQ. This CDR3 contains 11 residues. CDR3: CASSSQETQYF. The CDR3 nucleotides are TGCGCCAGCAGCTCACAAGAGACCCAGTACTTC.

V is TRBV14 and J is TRBJ2-7, with TRBD1 matching 9 bases. Germline V gene sequence: CDR1 SGHDN, CDR2 FVKESK. The CDR3 has 17 residues. V shed 0 bases and J 0 bases; nucleotides not matched to a gene: 6. CDR3 amino acids: CASSQDLGTGPSYEQYF. The CDR3 DNA sequence: TGTGCCAGCAGCCAAGATTTGGGGACAGGGCCCTCCTACGAGCAGTACTTC.